This T cell receptor beta chain emerged from a study of cytomegalovirus exposure and HLA in healthy donors. V was trimmed by 6 bases and J by 8 bases, leaving 16 bases between them. The germline CDR1 and CDR2 sequences are LNHDA and SQIVND (reference sequence). The length of the CDR3 is 13 residues. The PCR made use of 60 Vbeta and 13 Jbeta primers. Sequenced by immunoSEQ multiplex PCR; TCRdb stores in-frame clones only, minus some. The sample contains about 120,000 clones, roughly 82% of which appear only once. Study-wide points: Later on, a genetic analysis was performed. It linked a missense variant in DCLRE1C with V- and J-gene trimming of TCR beta. Fewer N-insertions (relative to the roughly 720-donor mean) were reportedly seen in an Asian-associated ancestry cluster in a later analysis.

With respect to this clone: The antigen remains unidentified.

The J gene is TRBJ1-1, the V gene TRBV19, with D possibly TRBD1 on 5 matching bases. The sample consisted of PBMCs. The source is a woman younger than 30 in good health and CMV-seronegative. The CDR3 DNA reads as TGTGCCAGTAGGAACGGGGGTGAAACGGAAGCTTTCTTT. It specifies CASRNGGETEAFF. The variable domain in full, with the rest retrieved from reference TRBV19 and TRBJ1-1, is DGGITQSPKYLFRKEGQNVTLSCEQNLNHDAMYWYRQDPGQGLRLIYYSQIVNDFQKGDIAEGYSVSREKKESFPLTVTSAQKNPTAFYLCASRNGGETEAFFGQGTRLTVV.